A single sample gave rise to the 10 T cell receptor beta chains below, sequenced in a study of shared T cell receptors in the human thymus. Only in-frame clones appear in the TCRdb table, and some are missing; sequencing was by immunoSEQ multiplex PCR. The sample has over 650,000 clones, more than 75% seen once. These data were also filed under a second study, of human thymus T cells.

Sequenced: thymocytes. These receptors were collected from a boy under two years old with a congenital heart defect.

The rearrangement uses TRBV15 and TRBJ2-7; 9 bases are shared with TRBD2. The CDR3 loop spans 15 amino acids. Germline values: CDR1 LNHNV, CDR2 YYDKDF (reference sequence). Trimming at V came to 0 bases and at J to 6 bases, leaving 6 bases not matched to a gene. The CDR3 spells CATSRDTGLAREQYF. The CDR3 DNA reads TGTGCCACCAGCAGAGATACGGGACTAGCACGCGAGCAGTACTTC.

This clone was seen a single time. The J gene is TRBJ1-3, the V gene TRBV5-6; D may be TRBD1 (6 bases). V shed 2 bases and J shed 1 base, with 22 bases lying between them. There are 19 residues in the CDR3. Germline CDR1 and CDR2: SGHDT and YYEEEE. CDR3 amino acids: CASSFHGFRQAASGNTIYF. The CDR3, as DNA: TGTGCCAGCAGCTTCCACGGCTTTCGACAGGCAGCATCTGGAAACACCATATATTTT.

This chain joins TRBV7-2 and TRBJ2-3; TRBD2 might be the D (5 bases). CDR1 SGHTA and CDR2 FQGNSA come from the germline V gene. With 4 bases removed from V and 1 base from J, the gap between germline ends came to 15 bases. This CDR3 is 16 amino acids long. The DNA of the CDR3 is TGTGCCAGCAGCTACTCGGGGTTTTTGGGCACAGATACGCAGTATTTT. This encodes CASSYSGFLGTDTQYF.

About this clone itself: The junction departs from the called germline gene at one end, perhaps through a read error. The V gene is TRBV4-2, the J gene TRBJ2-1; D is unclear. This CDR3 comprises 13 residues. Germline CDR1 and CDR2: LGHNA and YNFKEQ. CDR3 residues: CASSEDRYNEQFF. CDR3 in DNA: TGTGCCAGCAGCGAAGATCGGTATAATGAGCAGTTCTTC.

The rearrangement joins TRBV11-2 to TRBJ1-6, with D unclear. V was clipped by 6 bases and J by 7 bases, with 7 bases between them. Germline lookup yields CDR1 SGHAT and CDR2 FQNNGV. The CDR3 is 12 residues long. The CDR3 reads CASSTANSPLHF. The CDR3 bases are TGTGCCAGCAGTACCGCGAATTCACCCCTCCACTTT.

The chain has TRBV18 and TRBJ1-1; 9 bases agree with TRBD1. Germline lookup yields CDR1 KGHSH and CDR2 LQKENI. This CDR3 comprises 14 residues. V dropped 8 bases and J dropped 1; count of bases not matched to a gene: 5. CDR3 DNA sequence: TGTGCCAGCCAAAAGGGACAGGGGAACACTGAAGCTTTCTTT. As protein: CASQKGQGNTEAFF.

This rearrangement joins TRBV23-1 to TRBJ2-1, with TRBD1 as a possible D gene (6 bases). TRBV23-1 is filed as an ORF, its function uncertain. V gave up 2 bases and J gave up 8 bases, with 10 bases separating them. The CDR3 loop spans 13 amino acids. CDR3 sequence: CASSQGRTDEQFF. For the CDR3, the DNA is TGCGCCAGCAGTCAAGGAAGGACAGATGAGCAGTTCTTC.

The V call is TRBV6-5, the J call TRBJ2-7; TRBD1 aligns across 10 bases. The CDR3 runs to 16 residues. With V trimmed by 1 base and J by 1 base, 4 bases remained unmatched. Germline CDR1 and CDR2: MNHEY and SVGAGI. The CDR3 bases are TGTGCCAGCAGTTACTTGGGACAGGGGCCATCCTACGAGCAGTACTTC. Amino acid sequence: CASSYLGQGPSYEQYF.

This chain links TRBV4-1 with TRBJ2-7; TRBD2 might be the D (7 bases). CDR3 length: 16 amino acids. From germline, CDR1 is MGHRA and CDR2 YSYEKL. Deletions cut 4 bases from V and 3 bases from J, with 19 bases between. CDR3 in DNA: TGCGCCAGCAGCCCCCTCTCTGGGGGGGCGGTCTACGAGCAGTACTTC. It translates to CASSPLSGGAVYEQYF.

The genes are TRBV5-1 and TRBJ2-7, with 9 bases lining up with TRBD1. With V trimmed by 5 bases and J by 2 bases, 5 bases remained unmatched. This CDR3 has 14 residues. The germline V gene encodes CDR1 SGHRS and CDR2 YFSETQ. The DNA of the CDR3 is TGCGCCAGCAGTGGGGGACAGGGAACCTACGAGCAGTACTTC. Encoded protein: CASSGGQGTYEQYF. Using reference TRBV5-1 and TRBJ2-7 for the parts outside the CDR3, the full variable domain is KAGVTQTPRYLIKTRGQQVTLSCSPISGHRSVSWYQQTPGQGLQFLFEYFSETQRNKGNFPGRFSGRQFSNSRSEMNVSTLELGDSALYLCASSGGQGTYEQYFGPGTRLTVT.